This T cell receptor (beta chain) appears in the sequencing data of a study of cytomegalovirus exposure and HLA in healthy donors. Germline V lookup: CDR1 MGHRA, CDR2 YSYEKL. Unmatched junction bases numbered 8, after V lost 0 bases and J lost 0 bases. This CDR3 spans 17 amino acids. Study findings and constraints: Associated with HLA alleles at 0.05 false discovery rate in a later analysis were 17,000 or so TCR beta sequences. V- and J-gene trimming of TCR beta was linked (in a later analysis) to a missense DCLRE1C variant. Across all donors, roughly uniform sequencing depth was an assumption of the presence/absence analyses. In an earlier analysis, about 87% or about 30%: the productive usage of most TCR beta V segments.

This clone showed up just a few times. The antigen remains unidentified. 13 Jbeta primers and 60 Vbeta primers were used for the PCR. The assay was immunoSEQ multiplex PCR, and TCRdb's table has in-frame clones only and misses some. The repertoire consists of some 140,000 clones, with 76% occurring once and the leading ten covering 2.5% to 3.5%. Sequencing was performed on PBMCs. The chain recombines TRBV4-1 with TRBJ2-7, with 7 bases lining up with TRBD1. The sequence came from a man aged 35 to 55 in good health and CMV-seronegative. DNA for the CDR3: TGCGCCAGCAGCCAAGACGTGATTTGGGACAGCTCCTACGAGCAGTACTTC. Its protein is CASSQDVIWDSSYEQYF.